This T cell receptor (beta chain) was observed in a study of radiotherapy plus CTLA-4 blockade in lung cancer. In regard to this clone: The antigen remains unidentified.

Germline V gene data show CDR1 as SGHRS and CDR2 as YFSETQ. Trimming took off 0 bases at V and 7 bases at J, with 4 bases between the two ends. This CDR3 has 12 residues. Study-level points and caveats: In blood, after radiotherapy plus ipilimumab, tumor-derived TCR clones expanded.

Sequencing was performed with immunoSEQ multiplex PCR; in TCRdb, only in-frame clones are kept and a portion is missing. The table has tens of thousands of clones, 65% to 80% seen once; the top ten hold about 2.9%. The sequences come from peripheral blood, collected from a patient treated with radiotherapy plus ipilimumab. The clonotype was recovered from a human donor with non-small cell lung cancer who had a partial response to radiotherapy plus ipilimumab. The rearrangement joins TRBV5-1 to TRBJ2-2; D is ambiguous. CDR3 sequence reads: CASSLAGGELFF. CDR3 DNA: TGCGCCAGCAGCTTGGCCGGCGGGGAGCTGTTTTTT.